The clone carrying this T cell receptor beta chain showed up just a few times. V was pared by 7 bases and J by 0 bases, with 5 bases of the junction left unmatched. The CDR3 length is 14 residues. Per the germline V gene, CDR1 is MNHNY and CDR2 is SVGAGI (reference sequence). These data belong to a study of T cells after yellow fever vaccination. Via MiXCR, TCRdb re-called the 5' RACE reads, giving one row per CDR3 protein. The sample gives hundreds of thousands of distinct CDR3 sequences, approximately 13% of which show up once; more than 3% is in the top ten. This specimen was CD4+ T cells sorted from PBMCs, taken 15 days after the yellow fever booster vaccination. The chain recombines TRBV6-6 with TRBJ1-1; 7 nucleotides line up with TRBD1. The TCR comes from a man younger than 30 who received the YFV17D yellow fever vaccine. The CDR3: CASTQTGMNTEAFF. The CDR3 nucleotides are TGTGCCAGCACTCAGACAGGGATGAACACTGAAGCTTTCTTT.